This record looks at one T cell receptor beta chain sequence and its context. As yet, its antigen is unknown. CDR1 and CDR2 from the germline V gene are SEHNR and FQNEAQ (reference sequence). The CDR3 length is 14 residues. Trimming stripped 5 bases from V and 0 bases from J, with 11 bases between. This record comes from a study of OX40 agonist ivuxolimab in advanced cancers. In the study overall: Of mixed ages from about 23 to 79 and averaging approximately 60 years, the group was about 80% male. Eligibility rules accepted prior anti-PD-1, anti-PD-L1 or anti-CTLA-4 therapy, and over 30% had some. Study findings and constraints: Expanded clones belonging to CD8+ T cells outnumbered, on average, those of CD4+. The antigen specificity of the peripheral T cells (those that were expanded) was not determined.

TCRdb's table, derived via immunoSEQ multiplex PCR, lists solely in-frame clones and lacks some. This table has about 63,000 clones, 85% to 90% appearing once. Specimen: CD4+ or CD8+ T cells sorted from blood, collected in a trial of the OX40 agonist ivuxolimab. This chain joins TRBV7-9 and TRBJ2-7; no firm D call. The TCR originated in an adult with an advanced solid tumor such as melanoma, head and neck, liver or kidney cancer. CDR3 amino acids: CASSVEVLSYEQYF. The CDR3 DNA is TGTGCCAGCAGCGTTGAAGTGCTCTCCTACGAGCAGTACTTC. Full variable domain (outside the CDR3, taken from reference TRBV7-9 and TRBJ2-7): DTGVSQNPRHKITKRGQNVTFRCDPISEHNRLYWYRQTLGQGPEFLTYFQNEAQLEKSRLLSDRFSAERPKGSFSTLEIQRTEQGDSAMYLCASSVEVLSYEQYFGPGTRLTVT.